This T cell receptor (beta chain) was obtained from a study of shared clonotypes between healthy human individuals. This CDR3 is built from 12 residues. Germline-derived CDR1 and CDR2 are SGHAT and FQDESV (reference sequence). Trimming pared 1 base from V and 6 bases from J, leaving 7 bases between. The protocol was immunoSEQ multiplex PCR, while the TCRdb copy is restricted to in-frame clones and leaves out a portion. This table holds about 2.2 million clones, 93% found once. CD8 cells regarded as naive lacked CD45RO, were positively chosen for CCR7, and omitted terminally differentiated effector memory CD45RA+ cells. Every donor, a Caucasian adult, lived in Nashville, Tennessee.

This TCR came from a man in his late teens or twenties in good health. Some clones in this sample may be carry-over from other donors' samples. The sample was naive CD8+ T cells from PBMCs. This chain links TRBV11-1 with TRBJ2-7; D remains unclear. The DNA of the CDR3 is TGTGCCAGCAGCTTAGTTCAGCGCGAGCAGTACTTC. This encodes CASSLVQREQYF. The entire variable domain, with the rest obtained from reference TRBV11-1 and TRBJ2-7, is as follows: EAEVAQSPRYKITEKSQAVAFWCDPISGHATLYWYRQILGQGPELLVQFQDESVVDDSQLPKDRFSAERLKGVDSTLKIQPAELGDSAMYLCASSLVQREQYFGPGTRLTVT.